This paragraph covers one TCR beta chain sequence. This sample stems from a study of cytomegalovirus exposure and HLA in healthy donors. V was trimmed by 7 bases and J by 6 bases, leaving 13 bases between them. Germline values: CDR1 SQVTM, CDR2 ANQGSEA. The CDR3 extends over 12 amino acids. In the PCR, 60 Vbeta and 13 Jbeta primers were used. The protocol was immunoSEQ multiplex PCR, while the TCRdb copy is restricted to in-frame clones and leaves out a portion. The sample lists about 180,000 clones; about four fifths were seen once. This sequence was found in a woman in her 30s in good health and CMV-seronegative. The chain joins TRBV29-1 to TRBJ2-4, with D perhaps TRBD2 (5 bases). The specimen was PBMCs. The CDR3 protein is CSARGGGNIQYF. The DNA of the CDR3 is TGCAGCGCCCGAGGCGGAGGAAACATTCAGTACTTC.